Presented here are 21 T cell receptor beta chains from one specimen sequenced in a study of cytomegalovirus exposure and HLA in healthy donors. With 60 Vbeta and 13 Jbeta primers, the PCR was carried out. The table came from immunoSEQ multiplex PCR; TCRdb's copy has only in-frame clones and leaves some out. This sample has approximately 150,000 clones, with more than 65% found just once. Sequencing was performed on PBMCs. The receptors stem from a man between 18 and 29 years old in good health and CMV-seropositive.

J is TRBJ2-7 and V is TRBV2, with 9 bases that match TRBD2. Germline V gene lookup returns CDR1 SNHLY and CDR2 FYNNEI. The CDR3 length is 14 residues. V lost 8 bases to trimming and J lost 4 bases; unmatched junction nucleotides: 9. The CDR3 coding sequence is TGTGCCAGCCAAGTGCTAGCGGGATTGTACGAGCAGTACTTC. Translation gives CASQVLAGLYEQYF.

This chain uses TRBV7-8 with TRBJ2-7, with 9 bases fitting TRBD1. Germline trimming cut 5 bases from V and 2 bases from J; bases unmatched to any gene: 4. Germline CDR1 is SGHVS and CDR2 is FQNEAQ. This CDR3 spans 14 amino acids. The CDR3: CASSIRDRAYEQYF. CDR3 sequence (DNA): TGTGCCAGCAGCATCCGGGACAGGGCCTACGAGCAGTACTTC.

This chain uses TRBV6-5 with TRBJ2-5; no clear D gene. V was shortened by 0 bases and J by 2 bases, with 7 bases between the two germline ends. In germline, CDR1 is MNHEY, CDR2 SVGAGI. The CDR3 length is 14 residues. The CDR3 DNA sequence: TGTGCCAGCAGTTACTCGAGCAATCAAGAGACCCAGTACTTC. Translation gives CASSYSSNQETQYF.

This clone was detected a few times. J is TRBJ2-7 and V is TRBV7-2, with D perhaps TRBD1 (5 bases). The CDR3 totals 13 residues. Germline-derived CDR1 and CDR2 are SGHTA and FQGNSA. Between the trimmed V and J ends, which lost 3 bases and 2 bases, there was a span of 8 bases. The CDR3 spells CASSLTAAYEQYF. The CDR3 DNA is TGTGCCAGCAGCTTGACAGCTGCCTACGAGCAGTACTTC.

The chain couples TRBV20-1 to TRBJ2-1; tentatively, D is TRBD2 (5 bases). This CDR3 is built from 10 residues. In germline, CDR1 is DFQATT, CDR2 SNEGSKA (reference sequence). Trimming cost V 5 bases and J 15 bases, with 14 bases left between them. CDR3 bases: TGCAGTGCTTATCGGGGTTCCGGGTTCTTC. Protein: CSAYRGSGFF.

This sequence joins TRBV10-2 and TRBJ2-7; a possible D gene is TRBD1 (6 bases). Looked up from germline, CDR1 is WSHSY and CDR2 is SAAADI. Trimming took 10 bases from V and 3 from J, leaving 19 bases between them. The CDR3 runs 14 residues. This CDR3 reads CATIARGSFYEQYF. As DNA, the CDR3 is TGCGCCACTATAGCGAGGGGGAGCTTCTACGAGCAGTACTTC.

The chain combines TRBV13 with TRBJ2-5, with D unclear. The DNA end is more similar to TRBJ2-7, so the J call may be wrong. The germline V gene encodes CDR1 PRHDT and CDR2 FYEKMQ (reference sequence). CDR3 length: 13 residues. Here the CDR3 DNA reads TGTGCCAGCAGCTTAGGCGTCTATTACGAGCAGTACTTC. This translates into CASSLGVYYEQYF.

This clone was seen once. The CDR3 reads CASSPEDTADYEQYF. CDR3 in DNA: TGTGCCAGCAGCCCCGAGGACACCGCCGATTACGAGCAGTACTTC. The chain carries TRBV7-9 and TRBJ2-7; D may be TRBD1 (5 bases). This CDR3 contains 15 residues. CDR1 and CDR2 from the germline V gene are SEHNR and FQNEAQ (reference sequence). Trimming took 5 bases from V and 4 from J, leaving 18 bases between them.

CDR3 in amino acids: CASSSHLGGDSSYEQYF. CDR3 bases: TGTGCCAGCAGCTCCCACCTCGGGGGTGATAGCTCCTACGAGCAGTACTTC. The chain employs TRBV5-8 and TRBJ2-7, with D maybe TRBD2 (6 bases). This CDR3 has 17 amino acids. Trimming took off 3 bases at V and 0 bases at J, with 19 bases between the two ends. Germline V gene sequence: CDR1 SGHTS, CDR2 YDEGEE.

The V and J genes are TRBV7-9 and TRBJ1-1; D perhaps matches TRBD1 (5 bases). V was shortened by 7 bases and J by 5 bases, with 23 bases between the two germline ends. Germline values: CDR1 SEHNR, CDR2 FQNEAQ (reference sequence). The CDR3 is 16 amino acids. The CDR3 DNA sequence: TGTGCCAGCACCCCCAAGTTTAGGCCCGGGGGAACTGAAGCTTTCTTT. Translated, it gives CASTPKFRPGGTEAFF.

The CDR3 is CASSQDRSGGYGYTF. The CDR3 DNA follows: TGCGCCAGCAGCCAAGATAGATCGGGGGGCTATGGCTACACCTTC. V gene TRBV4-3 combines with J gene TRBJ1-2; possibly TRBD1 for D (5 bases). This CDR3 contains 15 residues. V was clipped by 0 bases and J by 4 bases, with 12 bases between them. Germline V lookup: CDR1 LGHNA, CDR2 YSLEER.

The chain employs TRBV5-1 and TRBJ2-7; TRBD2 aligns across 8 bases. V was clipped by 2 bases and J by 4 bases; unmatched bases: 5. Germline assignment: CDR1 SGHRS and CDR2 YFSETQ. The CDR3 length is 14 residues. CDR3 nucleotide sequence: TGCGCCAGCAGCTTACGACTAGCGAGTTACGAGCAGTACTTC. Translated, it gives CASSLRLASYEQYF.

The chain employs TRBV30 and TRBJ1-3; 10 nucleotides line up with TRBD1. The V segment lost 5 bases and the J segment 4 bases; nucleotides outside the gene matches: 2. The CDR3 contains 13 residues. CDR1 is GTSNPN and CDR2 is SVGIG in the germline V gene (reference sequence). The CDR3 here is CAWDRGQGNTIYF. CDR3 nucleotides: TGTGCCTGGGACAGGGGGCAAGGAAACACCATATATTTT. The full variable domain, its missing parts supplied by reference TRBV30 and TRBJ1-3, is SQTIHQWPATLVQPVGSPLSLECTVEGTSNPNLYWYRQAAGRGLQLLFYSVGIGQISSEVPQNLSASRPQDRQFILSSKKLLLSDSGFYLCAWDRGQGNTIYFGEGSWLTVV.

Of note for this clone: A much larger clone differs by one base, so this may be a read error. The V gene is TRBV4-2, the J gene TRBJ2-1; tentatively, D is TRBD2 (6 bases). CDR1 LGHNA and CDR2 YNFKEQ come from the germline V gene. With 4 bases removed from V and 2 bases from J, the gap between germline ends came to 12 bases. The CDR3 has 15 residues. DNA for the CDR3: TGTGCCAGCAGCCCTGGACTATGGACCTACAATGAGCAGTTCTTC. Its protein product is CASSPGLWTYNEQFF.

The genes are TRBV5-1 and TRBJ2-3; the match to TRBD1 covers 9 bases. The CDR3 is 15 residues long. The trim removed 2 bases at V and 3 bases at J, leaving 4 bases unmatched. Germline V gene lookup returns CDR1 SGHRS and CDR2 YFSETQ. The CDR3 DNA is TGCGCCAGCAGCTTTACCGGACAGGGGACAGATACGCAGTATTTT. It encodes CASSFTGQGTDTQYF.

The CDR3 loop is CASSLEGTAQETQYF. For the CDR3, the DNA is TGTGCCAGCAGCTTAGAAGGCACAGCTCAAGAGACCCAGTACTTC. The chain couples TRBV7-9 to TRBJ2-5; no definite D call. The germline V gene encodes CDR1 SEHNR and CDR2 FQNEAQ (reference sequence). Trimming cost V 1 base and J 2 bases, with 11 bases left between them. CDR3 length: 15 residues.

In DNA form, the CDR3 reads TGTGCCAGCAGTTGGGACAGGGGAGGCACTGAAGCTTTCTTT. It codes for CASSWDRGGTEAFF. The chain links TRBV27 to TRBJ1-1, with 10 bases that match TRBD1. Per germline, CDR1 MNHEY and CDR2 SMNVEV (reference sequence). This CDR3 is 14 amino acids long. The J segment lost 4 bases and the V segment lost 4 bases, leaving 3 bases of the junction unmatched.

In its sample, this clone was seen once. The rearrangement joins TRBV7-9 to TRBJ2-1; 7 nucleotides line up with TRBD2. Germline V lookup: CDR1 SEHNR, CDR2 FQNEAQ (reference sequence). The CDR3 sequence is 15 residues long. J was trimmed by 5 bases and V by 2 bases; bases with no gene match: 6. For the CDR3, the DNA is TGTGCCAGCAGCTTAACGTGGGGGGGAGACAATGAGCAGTTCTTC. This codes for CASSLTWGGDNEQFF.

The V and J genes are TRBV6-5 and TRBJ1-2, with a tentative D call TRBD1 (5 bases). Germline CDR1 MNHEY, CDR2 SVGAGI. Trimming stripped 5 bases from V and 10 bases from J, with 14 bases between. This CDR3 is 12 amino acids long. The CDR3 DNA is TGTGCCAGCAGTGAAGCAAGGGGATCCTACACCTTC. This translates into CASSEARGSYTF.

This clone has only one observation. The J gene is TRBJ2-5, the V gene TRBV4-1; D is perhaps TRBD2 (7 bases). There are 16 residues in the CDR3. Trimming removed 3 bases from V and 3 bases from J, with 17 bases in between. Per germline, CDR1 MGHRA and CDR2 YSYEKL. The DNA of the CDR3 is TGCGCCAGCAGCCAGAGGGGGGGAGCCTTCAAAGAGACCCAGTACTTC. Amino acids: CASSQRGGAFKETQYF.

The chain links TRBV6-1 to TRBJ2-7, with TRBD2 matching 7 bases. In germline, CDR1 is MNHNS, CDR2 SASEGT. The CDR3 is 15 amino acids. The trim removed 0 bases at V and 2 bases at J, leaving 4 bases unmatched. The CDR3 spells CASSEAGGVTYEQYF. CDR3 sequence (DNA): TGTGCCAGCAGTGAAGCGGGGGGGGTTACCTACGAGCAGTACTTC.